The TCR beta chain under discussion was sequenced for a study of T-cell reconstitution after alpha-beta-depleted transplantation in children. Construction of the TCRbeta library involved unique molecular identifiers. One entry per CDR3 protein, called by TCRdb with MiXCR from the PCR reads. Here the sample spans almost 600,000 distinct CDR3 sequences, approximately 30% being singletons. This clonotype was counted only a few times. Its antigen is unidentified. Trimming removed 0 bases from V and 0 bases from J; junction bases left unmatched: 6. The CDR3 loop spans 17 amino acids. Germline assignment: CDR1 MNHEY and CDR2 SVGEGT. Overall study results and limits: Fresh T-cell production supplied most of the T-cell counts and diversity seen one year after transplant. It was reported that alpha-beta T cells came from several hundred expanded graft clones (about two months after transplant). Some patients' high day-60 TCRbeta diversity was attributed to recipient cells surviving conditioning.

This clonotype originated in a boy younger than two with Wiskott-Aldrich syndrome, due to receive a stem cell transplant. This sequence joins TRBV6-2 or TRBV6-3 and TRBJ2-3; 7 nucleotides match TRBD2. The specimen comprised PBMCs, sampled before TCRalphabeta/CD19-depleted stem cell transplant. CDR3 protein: CASSYSAMRESTDTQYF. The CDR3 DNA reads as TGTGCCAGCAGTTACTCGGCGATGCGGGAGAGCACAGATACGCAGTATTTT.